This T cell receptor beta chain was obtained from a study of blood T cell repertoires in COVID-19. At the level of the study: Acute and convalescent COVID-19 specimens originated in the United States, Italy and Spain.

The V end was cut by 0 bases, the J end by 5 bases, with 5 bases between. Germline values: CDR1 SGHRS, CDR2 YFSETQ. The CDR3 consists of 12 residues. For this clone: This same CDR3 is encoded by further DNA sequences in the sample.

The assay was immunoSEQ multiplex PCR, and TCRdb's table has in-frame clones only and misses some. Among a few hundred thousand clones, 85% were seen once, and the ten largest hold 3.6%. This rearrangement joins TRBV5-1 to TRBJ1-1; TRBD1 might be the D (5 bases). Material for sequencing was peripheral blood. The receptor was derived from a woman aged 18-30 years with acute or convalescent COVID-19. Here the CDR3 DNA reads TGCGCCAGCAGCTTGGAGGGGACTGAAGCTTTCTTT. Translating it yields CASSLEGTEAFF.